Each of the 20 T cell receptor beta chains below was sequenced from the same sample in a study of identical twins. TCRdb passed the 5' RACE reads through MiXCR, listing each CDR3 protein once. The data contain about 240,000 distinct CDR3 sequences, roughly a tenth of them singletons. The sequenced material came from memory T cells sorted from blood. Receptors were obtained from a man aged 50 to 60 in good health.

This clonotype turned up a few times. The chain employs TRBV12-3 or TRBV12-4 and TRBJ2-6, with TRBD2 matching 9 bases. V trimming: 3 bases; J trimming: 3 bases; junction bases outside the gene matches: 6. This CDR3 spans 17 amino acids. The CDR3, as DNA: TGTGCCAGCAGTTTTCGGCGGGGGGGCAGTGGGGCCAACGTCCTGACTTTC. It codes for CASSFRRGGSGANVLTF.

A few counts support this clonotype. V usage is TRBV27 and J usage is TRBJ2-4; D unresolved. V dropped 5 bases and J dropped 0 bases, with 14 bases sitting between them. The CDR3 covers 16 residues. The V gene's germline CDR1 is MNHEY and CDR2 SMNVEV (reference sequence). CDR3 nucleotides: TGTGCCAGCAGTCCCCGGAATTTACTAGCCAAAAACATTCAGTACTTC. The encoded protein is CASSPRNLLAKNIQYF.

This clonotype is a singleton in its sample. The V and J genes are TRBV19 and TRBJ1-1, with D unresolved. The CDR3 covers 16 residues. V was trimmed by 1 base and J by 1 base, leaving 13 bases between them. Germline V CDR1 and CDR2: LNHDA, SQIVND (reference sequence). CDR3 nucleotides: TGTGCCAGTAGTATAGTATCCGGAAGAGCGAACACTGAAGCTTTCTTT. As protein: CASSIVSGRANTEAFF.

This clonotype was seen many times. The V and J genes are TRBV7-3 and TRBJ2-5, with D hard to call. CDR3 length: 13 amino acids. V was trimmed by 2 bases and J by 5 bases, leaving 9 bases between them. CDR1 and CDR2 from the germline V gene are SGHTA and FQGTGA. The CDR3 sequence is CASSLHPSETQYF. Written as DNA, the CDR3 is TGTGCCAGCAGCTTACACCCGTCGGAGACCCAGTACTTC.

The CDR3 loop is CASSPKGQASHGYTF. CDR3 bases: TGTGCCAGCTCACCAAAAGGACAGGCTTCCCATGGCTACACCTTC. The chain links TRBV18 to TRBJ1-2; TRBD1 agrees at 7 bases. The V segment lost 2 bases and the J segment 6 bases; nucleotides outside the gene matches: 9. Germline V gives CDR1 KGHSH, CDR2 LQKENI. The CDR3 has 15 residues.

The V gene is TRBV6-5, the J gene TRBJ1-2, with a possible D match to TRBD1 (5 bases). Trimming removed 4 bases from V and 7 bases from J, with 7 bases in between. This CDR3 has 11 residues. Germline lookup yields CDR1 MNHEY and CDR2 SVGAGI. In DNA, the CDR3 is TGTGCCAGCAGTTCCGGGGGTGGCTACACCTTC. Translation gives CASSSGGGYTF.

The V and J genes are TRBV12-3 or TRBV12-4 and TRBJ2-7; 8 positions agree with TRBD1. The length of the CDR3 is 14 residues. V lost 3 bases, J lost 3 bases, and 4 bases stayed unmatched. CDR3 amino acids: CASSFRQGRYEQYF. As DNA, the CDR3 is TGTGCCAGCAGTTTCCGACAGGGGCGCTACGAGCAGTACTTC.

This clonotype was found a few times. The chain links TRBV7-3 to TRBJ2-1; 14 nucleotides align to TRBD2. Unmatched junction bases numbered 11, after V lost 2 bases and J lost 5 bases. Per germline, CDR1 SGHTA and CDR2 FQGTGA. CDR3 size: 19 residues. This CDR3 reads CASSLSPRLAGGQDNEQFF. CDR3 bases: TGTGCCAGCAGCTTATCGCCCCGACTAGCGGGAGGGCAAGACAATGAGCAGTTCTTC.

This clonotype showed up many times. As DNA, the CDR3 is TGTGCCAGCAGTCCTATCCGGCTTGGGGACAAGGGCAATCAGCCCCAGCATTTT. As protein: CASSPIRLGDKGNQPQHF. This rearrangement joins TRBV12-3 or TRBV12-4 to TRBJ1-5; D is possibly TRBD1 (6 bases). The V gene lost 5 bases and the J gene lost 2 bases, with 22 bases spanning the gap. The CDR3 has 18 amino acids.

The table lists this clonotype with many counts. This CDR3 is CASSNQWLSSGANVLTF. The CDR3 DNA reads TGTGCCAGCAGTAACCAATGGCTAAGCTCTGGGGCCAACGTCCTGACTTTC. The chain carries TRBV6-5 and TRBJ2-6; D unresolved. CDR3 size: 17 residues. V was pared by 5 bases and J by 0 bases, with 14 bases between. Germline CDR1 is MNHEY and CDR2 is SVGAGI.

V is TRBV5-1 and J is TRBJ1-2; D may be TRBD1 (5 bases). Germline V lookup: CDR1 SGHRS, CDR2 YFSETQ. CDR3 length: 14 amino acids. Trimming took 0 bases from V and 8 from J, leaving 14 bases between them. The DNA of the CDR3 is TGCGCCAGCAGCTTGGAAGCCGGGGGGAGAGGCTACACCTTC. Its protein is CASSLEAGGRGYTF.

CDR3 DNA sequence: TGTGCCACCAGTGCTACGGGGGCCTATGGCTACACCTTC. Translation: CATSATGAYGYTF. This chain links TRBV24-1 with TRBJ1-2, with TRBD1 as a possible D gene (6 bases). The CDR3 is made up of 13 amino acids. From germline, CDR1 is KGHDR and CDR2 SFDVKD. V dropped 5 bases and J dropped 4 bases, with 10 bases sitting between them.

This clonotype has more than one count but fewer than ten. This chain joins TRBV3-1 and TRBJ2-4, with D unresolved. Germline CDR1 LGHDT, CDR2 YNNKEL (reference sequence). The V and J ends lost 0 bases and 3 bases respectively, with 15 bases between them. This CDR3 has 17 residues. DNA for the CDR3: TGTGCCAGCAGCCAAGATGGAACACCGACGGACAAAAACATTCAGTACTTC. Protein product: CASSQDGTPTDKNIQYF.

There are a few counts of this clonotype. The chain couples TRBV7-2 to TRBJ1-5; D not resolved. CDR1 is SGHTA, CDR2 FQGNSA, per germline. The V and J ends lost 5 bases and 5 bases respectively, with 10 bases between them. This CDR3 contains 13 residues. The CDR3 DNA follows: TGTGCCAGCAGCCAAATACGGGATCAGCCCCAGCATTTT. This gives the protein CASSQIRDQPQHF.

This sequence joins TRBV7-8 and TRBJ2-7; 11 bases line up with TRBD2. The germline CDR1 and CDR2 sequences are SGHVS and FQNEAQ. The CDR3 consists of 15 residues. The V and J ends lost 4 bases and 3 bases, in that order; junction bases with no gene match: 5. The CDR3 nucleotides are TGTGCCAGCAGCTCAACTAGCGGGGGAATCTACGAGCAGTACTTC. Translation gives CASSSTSGGIYEQYF.

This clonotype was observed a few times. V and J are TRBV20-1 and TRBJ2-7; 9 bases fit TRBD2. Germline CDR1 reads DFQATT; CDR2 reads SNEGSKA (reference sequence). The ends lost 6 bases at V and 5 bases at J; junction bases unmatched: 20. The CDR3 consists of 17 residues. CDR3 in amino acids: CSARDTPSGVPSHEQYF. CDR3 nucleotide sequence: TGCAGTGCGCGGGACACCCCTAGCGGGGTTCCGTCCCACGAGCAGTACTTC.

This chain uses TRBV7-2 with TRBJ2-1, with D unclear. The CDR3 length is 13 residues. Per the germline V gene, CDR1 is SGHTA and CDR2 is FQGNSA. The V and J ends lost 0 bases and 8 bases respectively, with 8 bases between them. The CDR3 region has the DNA TGTGCCAGCAGCTTAGCGAAGGGCGATGAGCAGTTCTTC. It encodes CASSLAKGDEQFF.

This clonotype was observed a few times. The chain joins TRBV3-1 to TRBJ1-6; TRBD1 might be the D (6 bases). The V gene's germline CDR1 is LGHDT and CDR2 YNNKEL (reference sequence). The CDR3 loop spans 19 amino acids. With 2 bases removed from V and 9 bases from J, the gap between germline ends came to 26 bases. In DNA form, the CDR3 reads TGTGCCAGCAGCCAAACTTGGGGCCGGAACAGGGTACGTGGTTCACCCCTCCACTTT. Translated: CASSQTWGRNRVRGSPLHF.

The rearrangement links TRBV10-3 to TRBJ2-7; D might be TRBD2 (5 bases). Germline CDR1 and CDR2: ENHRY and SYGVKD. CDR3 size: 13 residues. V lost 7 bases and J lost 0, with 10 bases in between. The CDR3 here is CAIKSGDSYEQYF. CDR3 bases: TGTGCCATCAAGAGCGGCGACTCCTACGAGCAGTACTTC.

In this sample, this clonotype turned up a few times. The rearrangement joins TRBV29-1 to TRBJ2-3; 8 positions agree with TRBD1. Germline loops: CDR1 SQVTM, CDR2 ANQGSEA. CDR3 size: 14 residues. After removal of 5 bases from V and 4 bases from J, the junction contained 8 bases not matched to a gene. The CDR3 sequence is CSVRQGSYSDTQYF. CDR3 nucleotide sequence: TGCAGCGTTAGACAGGGGTCATACTCAGATACGCAGTATTTT.